One and the same sample provided the 27 T cell receptor beta chains below, sequenced in a study of cytomegalovirus exposure and HLA in healthy donors listed by TCRdb under 2017. The method behind the library was the immunoSEQ multiplex PCR assay. For the multiplex PCR, a mixture combining 60 forward primers for TCR Vbeta segments and 13 reverse primers for TCR Jbeta segments was used. The table was pulled from immuneACCESS by TCRdb, which kept in-frame rearrangements only. Such tables lose some clones; where checked, under half of the loss comes from unresolved V genes, and the rest has no known cause. The sample data list roughly 110,000 clones, and 75% of these were observed just once. Of the sample, 2.5% to 3.5% falls within the top ten clones. Sequencing was done on a sample of PBMCs. These receptors were collected from a male donor in good health and CMV-seropositive.

This rearrangement joins TRBV5-4 to TRBJ1-4; no firm D call. V lost 4 bases and J 3 bases, leaving 13 bases between the germline ends. This CDR3 is 15 amino acids long. The germline gives CDR1 SGHNT, CDR2 YYREEE (reference sequence). The CDR3 protein is CASSTGGASNEKLFF. Written as DNA, the CDR3 is TGTGCCAGCAGCACGGGAGGCGCCTCTAATGAAAAACTGTTTTTT.

The chain carries TRBV28 and TRBJ2-7; TRBD1 agrees at 7 bases. The germline V gene has CDR1 MDHEN and CDR2 SYDVKM. CDR3 length equals 14 residues. J gave up 0 bases and V 6 bases, and 5 bases lay outside the gene matches. CDR3 sequence reads: CASRGTVPSYEQYF. The CDR3 bases are TGTGCCAGCAGGGGGACAGTTCCCTCCTACGAGCAGTACTTC. The whole variable domain, filled in from reference TRBV28 and TRBJ2-7, reads DVKVTQSSRYLVKRTGEKVFLECVQDMDHENMFWYRQDPGLGLRLIYFSYDVKMKEKGDIPEGYSVSREKKERFSLILESASTNQTSMYLCASRGTVPSYEQYFGPGTRLTVT.

The chain joins TRBV5-1 to TRBJ2-2; the D gene is possibly TRBD1 (7 bases). The germline V gene has CDR1 SGHRS and CDR2 YFSETQ. The CDR3 spans 15 residues. V was cut by 0 bases and J by 6 bases, with 12 bases left in between. CDR3 in amino acids: CASSLGQGGPGELFF. Here the CDR3 DNA reads TGCGCCAGCAGCTTGGGGCAGGGGGGTCCCGGGGAGCTGTTTTTT.

As to this clone: The junction shows a germline mismatch at one end, possibly a read error. The CDR3 loop reads CATSGRAGTEAFF. The CDR3 coding sequence is TGTGCCACCTCAGGGAGGGCGGGCACTGAAGCTTTCTTT. J is TRBJ1-1 and V is TRBV18; a possible D gene is TRBD1 (5 bases). This CDR3 is built from 13 residues. From germline, CDR1 is KGHSH and CDR2 LQKENI.

In this sample, this clone turned up once. The chain joins TRBV5-6 to TRBJ2-7; weak D call: TRBD1 (6 bases). V lost 1 base to trimming and J lost 0 bases, with 14 bases between them. Germline V gene data show CDR1 as SGHDT and CDR2 as YYEEEE. The CDR3 is 16 amino acids. In nucleotides, the CDR3 is TGTGCCAGCAGCTTGTACGGCAGGGGCAACTCCTACGAGCAGTACTTC. Translating it yields CASSLYGRGNSYEQYF.

The chain carries TRBV28 and TRBJ2-6, with a tentative D call TRBD1 (5 bases). Germline CDR1 and CDR2: MDHEN and SYDVKM. The germline V and J ends were trimmed by 5 bases and 0 bases, with 17 bases remaining between them. CDR3 size: 18 residues. CDR3 sequence: CASSTPIGAISGANVLTF. As DNA, the CDR3 is TGTGCCAGCAGTACCCCAATAGGGGCGATCTCTGGGGCCAACGTCCTGACTTTC.

The chain combines TRBV5-1 with TRBJ2-7, with D perhaps TRBD1 (5 bases). CDR1 SGHRS and CDR2 YFSETQ come from the germline V gene. V shed 2 bases and J shed 0 bases, with 9 bases lying between them. The CDR3 contains 14 residues. The CDR3 sequence is CASSFGRDSYEQYF. As DNA, the CDR3 is TGCGCCAGCAGCTTCGGCAGGGACTCCTACGAGCAGTACTTC.

A few counts support this clone. This chain links TRBV10-3 with TRBJ1-2; 8 bases are a match to TRBD1. The CDR3 sequence is 13 residues long. The V gene end was trimmed by 6 bases and the J gene end by 7 bases; junction bases not matched to a gene: 7. Germline V gene data show CDR1 as ENHRY and CDR2 as SYGVKD. CDR3 sequence reads: CAISPGTGFGYTF. DNA of the CDR3: TGTGCCATCAGCCCTGGGACAGGTTTTGGCTACACCTTC.

This clone was counted only a few times. The chain is built from TRBV7-9 and TRBJ2-1; 10 bases match TRBD2. This CDR3 comprises 15 residues. The germline V gene has CDR1 SEHNR and CDR2 FQNEAQ (reference sequence). The junction had 7 bases not matched to a gene; V was cut back by 1 base and J by 10 bases. The DNA of the CDR3 is TGTGCCAGCAGCTTAGTGGAGCGGGAGGGCGAAGAGCAGTTCTTC. This sequence encodes CASSLVEREGEEQFF.

CDR3 loop: CASSQAPETQYF. The CDR3 bases are TGTGCCAGCAGCCAAGCCCCGGAGACCCAGTACTTC. The chain employs TRBV4-2 and TRBJ2-5; D ambiguous. The germline CDR1 and CDR2 sequences are LGHNA and YNFKEQ. The V gene lost 1 base and the J gene lost 5 bases, with 5 bases spanning the gap. The length of the CDR3 is 12 residues.

This rearrangement joins TRBV27 to TRBJ2-1; 8 bases map to TRBD2. V lost 1 base, J lost 8 bases, and 16 bases stayed unmatched. Germline V gene sequence: CDR1 MNHEY, CDR2 SMNVEV (reference sequence). The CDR3 loop spans 18 amino acids. The CDR3 reads CASSLWGSMRGDLYEQFF. The CDR3 bases are TGTGCCAGCAGTTTATGGGGCTCGATGCGGGGGGATTTATATGAGCAGTTCTTC.

V gene TRBV6-1 combines with J gene TRBJ2-7, with 7 bases matching TRBD2. Germline V gene data show CDR1 as MNHNS and CDR2 as SASEGT. This CDR3 comprises 15 residues. V shed 1 base and J 4 bases; nucleotides not matched to a gene: 7. CDR3: CASSEGGGSRYEQYF. DNA of the CDR3: TGTGCCAGCAGTGAAGGGGGAGGGAGTCGGTACGAGCAGTACTTC.

The chain employs TRBV5-6 and TRBJ2-7, with TRBD2 matching over 15 bases. This CDR3 is built from 16 residues. Trimming removed 9 bases from V and 4 bases from J; junction bases left unmatched: 11. CDR1 and CDR2 (germline): SGHDT, YYEEEE. The CDR3 DNA sequence: TGTGCCACCTACGCGGCGGGGACTAGCGGGAGGTACGAGCAGTACTTC. Residues: CATYAAGTSGRYEQYF. The complete variable domain, with remaining parts taken from reference TRBV5-6 and TRBJ2-7, reads DAGVTQSPTHLIKTRGQQVTLRCSPKSGHDTVSWYQQALGQGPQFIFQYYEEEERQRGNFPDRFSGHQFPNYSSELNVNALLLGDSALYLCATYAAGTSGRYEQYFGPGTRLTVT.

The rearrangement links TRBV4-1 to TRBJ2-3; weak D call: TRBD1 (6 bases). V was trimmed by 4 bases and J by 2 bases, leaving 19 bases between them. The CDR3 spans 17 residues. CDR1 MGHRA and CDR2 YSYEKL come from the germline V gene. This CDR3 is CASSPSKGTPNTDTQYF. CDR3 bases: TGCGCCAGCAGCCCAAGCAAAGGGACACCAAACACAGATACGCAGTATTTT.

This sequence joins TRBV6-5 and TRBJ2-5; TRBD2 matches at 8 bases. Germline V gives CDR1 MNHEY, CDR2 SVGAGI. V gave up 2 bases and J gave up 4 bases; unmatched junction bases: 6. This CDR3 has 15 residues. CDR3 in amino acids: CASSYRAGVVETQYF. CDR3 bases: TGTGCCAGCAGTTACCGAGCGGGAGTCGTAGAGACCCAGTACTTC.

The chain recombines TRBV6-6 with TRBJ2-7; 7 nucleotides agree with TRBD1. With V trimmed by 6 bases and J by 3 bases, 11 bases remained unmatched. Germline V gene sequence: CDR1 MNHNY, CDR2 SVGAGI (reference sequence). The CDR3 length is 15 residues. Here the CDR3 reads CASSRERTGLYEQYF. The DNA of the CDR3 is TGTGCCAGCAGCCGTGAGAGGACAGGCCTCTACGAGCAGTACTTC.

The chain uses TRBV4-3 and TRBJ2-3; the D gene is possibly TRBD2 (6 bases). CDR1 LGHNA and CDR2 YSLEER come from the germline V gene. CDR3 length: 16 residues. V was cut by 6 bases and J by 3 bases, with 19 bases left in between. The CDR3, as DNA: TGCGCCAGCAGAGCCTTTATGCGGGGTGGAACAGATACGCAGTATTTT. Amino acids: CASRAFMRGGTDTQYF.

This chain uses TRBV4-2 with TRBJ1-4; perhaps TRBD1 as D (6 bases). With 11 bases removed from V and 0 bases from J, the gap between germline ends came to 19 bases. The CDR3 spans 16 residues. Germline assignment: CDR1 LGHNA and CDR2 YNFKEQ. The CDR3 here is CASGTSPTATNEKLFF. The CDR3 region has the DNA TGTGCCTCGGGGACATCCCCCACCGCAACTAATGAAAAACTGTTTTTT.

The CDR3 DNA is TGTGCCAGCAGAAGAGGTCGGGAGTCCTACGAGCAGTACTTC. It yields the protein CASRRGRESYEQYF. The rearrangement uses TRBV6-5 and TRBJ2-7, with a weak D call TRBD2 (6 bases). V gave up 6 bases and J gave up 1 base, with 13 bases separating them. CDR3 length equals 14 residues. Germline values: CDR1 MNHEY, CDR2 SVGAGI.

V is TRBV6-5 and J is TRBJ1-1; a weak D match, TRBD1 (5 bases). The CDR3 spans 13 residues. V lost 6 bases to trimming and J lost 2 bases, with 10 bases between them. Germline V CDR1 and CDR2: MNHEY, SVGAGI. The CDR3 is CASSRDRNTEAFF. In nucleotides, the CDR3 is TGTGCCAGCAGCAGAGACAGAAACACTGAAGCTTTCTTT.

The chain joins TRBV6-5 to TRBJ1-5, with D possibly matching TRBD1 (6 bases). Trimming removed 2 bases at V and 7 bases at J, with 12 bases between. The length of the CDR3 is 14 residues. Looked up from germline, CDR1 is MNHEY and CDR2 is SVGAGI. The CDR3 sequence is CASSYGGGGQPQHF. DNA for the CDR3: TGTGCCAGCAGTTACGGGGGAGGGGGACAGCCCCAGCATTTT.

The J gene is TRBJ2-3, the V gene TRBV6-5, with 11 bases fitting TRBD2. The CDR3 spans 16 residues. The trim removed 2 bases at V and 2 bases at J, leaving 3 bases unmatched. Germline loops: CDR1 MNHEY, CDR2 SVGAGI. CDR3 loop: CASSYLTSGNTDTQYF. As DNA, the CDR3 is TGTGCCAGCAGTTACCTGACTAGCGGGAACACAGATACGCAGTATTTT.

The chain employs TRBV9 and TRBJ2-1; weak D call: TRBD2 (6 bases). CDR1 is SGDLS, CDR2 YYNGEE, per germline. This CDR3 contains 15 residues. V was clipped by 3 bases and J by 6 bases, with 16 bases between them. CDR3 sequence: CASSGITGLLNEQFF. CDR3 DNA: TGTGCCAGCAGCGGGATAACGGGACTCCTCAATGAGCAGTTCTTC.

This clone has more than one count but fewer than ten. This rearrangement joins TRBV25-1 to TRBJ2-1; 14 bases are a match to TRBD2. The CDR3 sequence is 15 residues long. Germline V gene sequence: CDR1 MGHDK, CDR2 SYGVNS. J gave up 9 bases and V 4 bases, and 5 bases lay outside the gene matches. CDR3 bases: TGTGCCAGCAGTGCCGGGACTAGCGGGAGCCGTGAGCAGTTCTTC. Protein sequence: CASSAGTSGSREQFF.

The V gene is TRBV28, the J gene TRBJ2-3, with 7 nucleotides matching TRBD1. J lost 0 bases, V lost 6 bases, and 6 bases had no gene match. Germline CDR1 reads MDHEN; CDR2 reads SYDVKM. The CDR3 totals 15 residues. The CDR3 DNA reads TGTGCCAGCAGCCCCGGGACAGTTAGCACAGATACGCAGTATTTT. It encodes CASSPGTVSTDTQYF.

The chain couples TRBV28 to TRBJ2-7; TRBD2 matches 10 bases. Germline CDR1 and CDR2: MDHEN and SYDVKM. This CDR3 contains 17 residues. V was clipped by 6 bases and J by 3 bases; unmatched bases: 14. DNA for the CDR3: TGTGCCAGCAGCCTTCCGGGACTAGCGAACACCCACTACGAGCAGTACTTC. As protein: CASSLPGLANTHYEQYF.

The rearrangement joins TRBV6-5 to TRBJ2-7, with D uncertain. Trimming shortened V by 2 bases and J by 3 bases, and 11 bases separated the two germline ends. The length of the CDR3 is 14 residues. Germline-derived CDR1 and CDR2 are MNHEY and SVGAGI. CDR3 coding DNA: TGTGCCAGCAGTTACGGGCAGGCTGGCTACGAGCAGTACTTC. It encodes CASSYGQAGYEQYF.